This is a list of T cell receptor beta chains from one sample in a study of T cells after yellow fever vaccination. TCRdb re-called the 5' RACE reads with MiXCR, one entry per CDR3 protein. The sample consists of a few hundred thousand distinct CDR3 sequences, about 17% of them appearing once. The sequences come from PBMCs, collected about 5 days after the first yellow fever vaccination. The receptors here all came from a man younger than 35 who received the YFV17D yellow fever vaccine. CDR3s include the opening cysteine and the closing phenylalanine or tryptophan. The D gene is left open where the match is weak. Some rows have no size entry. The others give once, few or many, or a class for an expanded clone.

v_gene	j_gene	d_gene	abundance	CDR3aa	CDR3nt
TRBV18	TRBJ2-3	.	.	CASSSGDVDTQYF	TGTGCCAGCTCATCGGGGGACGTAGATACGCAGTATTTT
TRBV15	TRBJ2-2	TRBD1	few	CATSTGQMNTGELFF	TGTGCCACCAGCACGGGACAGATGAACACCGGGGAGCTGTTTTTT
TRBV2	TRBJ1-4	TRBD1	.	CASSGDRDIEKLFF	TGTGCCAGCAGTGGGGACAGGGACATTGAAAAACTGTTTTTT
TRBV12-3/TRBV12-4	TRBJ2-3	.	many	CASTARGRGDRDTQYF	TGTGCCAGCACTGCCCGCGGGCGGGGGGACAGGGATACGCAGTATTTT
TRBV27	TRBJ1-2	TRBD1	.	CASSPAKTGSYGYTF	TGTGCCAGCAGTCCAGCGAAGACAGGGTCATATGGCTACACCTTC
TRBV24-1	TRBJ2-1	.	many	CATSGQGGRYEQFF	TGTGCCACCAGTGGGCAGGGGGGCCGGTATGAGCAGTTCTTC
TRBV27	TRBJ2-5	TRBD2	few	CASSLSRGVQETQYF	TGTGCCAGCAGTTTATCGCGGGGGGTACAAGAGACCCAGTACTTC
TRBV10-1	TRBJ2-3	.	.	CASSETLAITDTQYF	TGCGCCAGCAGTGAGACACTAGCCATCACAGATACGCAGTATTTT
TRBV2	TRBJ1-5	TRBD1	few	CASNAGTGSQPQHF	TGTGCCAGCAATGCCGGGACAGGTTCTCAGCCCCAGCATTTT
TRBV3-1	TRBJ1-1	.	.	CASTRLSNTEAFF	TGTGCCAGTACCAGGCTGAGCAACACTGAAGCTTTCTTT
TRBV4-1	TRBJ1-6	.	.	CASSPRSEQAYSPLHF	TGCGCCAGCAGCCCGCGATCGGAACAGGCCTACTCACCCCTCCACTTT
TRBV20-1	TRBJ1-2	.	few	CSAAQPNYGYTF	TGCAGTGCCGCGCAGCCTAACTATGGCTACACCTTC
TRBV30	TRBJ2-5	TRBD2	.	CAWSRYSGGAGTQYF	TGTGCCTGGAGTCGCTATAGCGGGGGGGCCGGGACCCAGTACTTC
TRBV6-2/TRBV6-3	TRBJ2-7	TRBD1	few	CASSGTRDRVYEQYF	TGTGCCAGCAGCGGTACTAGGGACAGGGTCTACGAGCAGTACTTC
TRBV11-2	TRBJ2-1	.	.	CASSLVRASNEQFF	TGTGCCAGCAGCTTAGTCAGAGCCTCCAATGAGCAGTTCTTC
TRBV20-1	TRBJ1-5	TRBD1	.	CSATPGGIYQPQHF	TGCAGTGCTACCCCAGGGGGGATCTATCAGCCCCAGCATTTT
TRBV25-1	TRBJ2-1	TRBD1	few	CASSARDSASNEQFF	TGTGCCAGCAGTGCCCGGGACAGTGCTTCCAATGAGCAGTTCTTC
TRBV7-6	TRBJ2-2	.	many	CASSRVQGYGELFF	TGTGCCAGCAGCCGAGTCCAGGGGTACGGGGAGCTGTTTTTT
TRBV30	TRBJ2-2	TRBD1	.	CAWRLGTANTGELFF	TGTGCCTGGCGCTTGGGGACAGCCAACACCGGGGAGCTGTTTTTT
TRBV7-8	TRBJ2-1	.	few	CASSYGLVSSYNEQFF	TGTGCCAGCAGCTACGGACTGGTTAGCTCCTACAATGAGCAGTTCTTC
TRBV5-5	TRBJ2-5	.	.	CARGPGTEGTQYF	TGTGCCAGGGGCCCGGGGACTGAGGGGACCCAGTACTTC
TRBV7-6	TRBJ2-4	.	.	CASSPVGWGALAKNIQYF	TGTGCCAGCAGCCCCGTGGGTTGGGGGGCTCTAGCCAAAAACATTCAGTACTTC
TRBV12-3/TRBV12-4	TRBJ2-5	.	.	CASGDSQETQYF	TGTGCCAGCGGTGACAGCCAAGAGACCCAGTACTTC
TRBV20-1	TRBJ1-1	.	.	CSARDLRAGDEAFF	TGCAGTGCTAGAGATCTAAGGGCCGGCGATGAAGCTTTCTTT
TRBV19	TRBJ2-7	TRBD2	.	CASSMREENYEQYF	TGTGCCAGTAGTATGCGGGAGGAAAACTACGAGCAGTACTTC
TRBV20-1	TRBJ2-5	.	.	CSASDRIREEYF	TGCAGTGCTAGCGACCGCATCAGAGAAGAGTACTTC
TRBV11-2	TRBJ2-4	.	few	CASSSRDRSLGIQYF	TGTGCCAGCAGCTCTCGAGACCGATCCCTAGGCATTCAGTACTTC
TRBV20-1	TRBJ1-1	.	few	CSAREGATNTEAFF	TGCAGTGCTAGAGAGGGGGCCACGAACACTGAAGCTTTCTTT
TRBV12-3/TRBV12-4	TRBJ1-4	.	few	CASSLAPGRFEKLFF	TGTGCCAGCAGTTTAGCCCCGGGGAGGTTTGAAAAACTGTTTTTT
TRBV6-1	TRBJ2-7	TRBD1	.	CASSRTGGGEQYF	TGTGCCAGCAGTCGGACAGGGGGAGGCGAGCAGTACTTC
TRBV4-2	TRBJ2-3	TRBD2	.	CASSQDPPAGATDTQYF	TGTGCCAGCAGCCAAGATCCCCCAGCGGGGGCCACAGATACGCAGTATTTT
TRBV20-1	TRBJ2-7	.	few	CSASMSSEQYF	TGCAGTGCTAGTATGAGCTCCGAGCAGTACTTC
TRBV6-2/TRBV6-3	TRBJ2-5	.	.	CASSSRTVQETQYF	TGTGCCAGCAGTTCGAGGACAGTCCAAGAGACCCAGTACTTC
TRBV5-1	TRBJ2-1	.	few	CASSFRFGDEQFF	TGCGCCAGCAGCTTTCGGTTCGGCGATGAGCAGTTCTTC
TRBV4-3	TRBJ1-3	.	.	CASSQDHRSSGNTIYF	TGCGCCAGCAGCCAAGACCACAGGAGCTCTGGAAACACCATATATTTT
TRBV20-1	TRBJ2-2	.	.	CSAHKVENTGELFF	TGCAGTGCTCATAAAGTGGAGAACACCGGGGAGCTGTTTTTT
TRBV6-1	TRBJ2-2	.	.	CASSREMTGPNTGELFF	TGTGCCAGCAGTCGTGAGATGACGGGCCCGAACACCGGGGAGCTGTTTTTT
TRBV29-1	TRBJ1-2	.	few	CSVPASYGYTF	TGCAGCGTTCCAGCGTCCTATGGCTACACCTTC
TRBV7-3	TRBJ2-5	TRBD2	.	CASSFAGDGTQYF	TGTGCCAGCAGCTTTGCGGGGGACGGAACCCAGTACTTC
TRBV7-9	TRBJ2-5	.	.	CASSLGGGQSQETQYF	TGTGCCAGCAGCTTAGGAGGGGGTCAGAGCCAAGAGACCCAGTACTTC
TRBV11-1	TRBJ1-1	TRBD1	.	CASSNRQGAHTEAFF	TGTGCCAGCAGCAACCGACAGGGGGCCCACACTGAAGCTTTCTTT
TRBV11-2	TRBJ2-6	TRBD1	.	CASSKPNGTGGFSGANVLTF	TGTGCCAGCAGCAAACCCAACGGGACAGGGGGATTCTCCGGGGCCAACGTCCTGACTTTC
TRBV20-1	TRBJ2-2	.	.	CSASGVNTGELFF	TGCAGTGCTAGTGGGGTGAACACCGGGGAGCTGTTTTTT
TRBV20-1	TRBJ1-5	TRBD1	few	CSASDREQPQHF	TGCAGTGCATCTGACAGGGAACAGCCCCAGCATTTT
TRBV7-3	TRBJ1-2	.	few	CASSFALNEGYTF	TGTGCCAGCAGCTTCGCTTTAAACGAGGGCTACACCTTC
TRBV2	TRBJ2-5	TRBD1	.	CATRDRGLQETQYF	TGTGCCACCCGGGACAGGGGGCTGCAAGAGACCCAGTACTTC
TRBV20-1	TRBJ2-1	TRBD2	.	CSASRYSGGSLHEQFF	TGCAGTGCTAGCCGATATAGCGGGGGGTCCCTCCATGAGCAGTTCTTC
TRBV24-1	TRBJ1-5	TRBD1	few	CATSVGEGQGYNQPQHF	TGTGCCACCAGTGTTGGGGAGGGACAGGGATACAATCAGCCCCAGCATTTT
TRBV6-2/TRBV6-3	TRBJ1-1	.	.	CASSTQRGRAFF	TGTGCCAGCAGTACCCAAAGGGGAAGGGCTTTCTTT
TRBV9	TRBJ1-1	.	once	CASSPADRYSEAFF	TGTGCCAGCAGCCCCGCGGACAGATATTCTGAAGCTTTCTTT
TRBV2	TRBJ1-5	.	.	CASMNSNQPQHF	TGTGCCAGCATGAATAGCAATCAGCCCCAGCATTTT
TRBV7-6	TRBJ1-1	.	few	CASRHDSHTEAFF	TGTGCCAGCAGACACGACAGTCACACTGAAGCTTTCTTT
TRBV6-5	TRBJ1-2	TRBD1	.	CASSYMTGSSNYGYTF	TGTGCCAGCAGTTACATGACAGGGTCCTCCAACTATGGCTACACCTTC
TRBV4-1	TRBJ2-1	TRBD2	few	CASSPQAGGPWNEQFF	TGCGCCAGCAGCCCCCAAGCGGGGGGGCCGTGGAATGAGCAGTTCTTC
TRBV2	TRBJ1-5	.	few	CASKNQEEQPQHF	TGTGCCAGCAAAAATCAAGAGGAGCAGCCCCAGCATTTT
TRBV12-3/TRBV12-4	TRBJ2-5	.	many	CASSPSFTQETQYF	TGTGCCAGCAGCCCTTCCTTTACTCAAGAGACCCAGTACTTC
TRBV12-5	TRBJ1-1	.	.	CASGLPPGTEAFF	TGTGCTAGTGGTCTACCTCCGGGAACTGAAGCTTTCTTT
TRBV6-2/TRBV6-3	TRBJ1-4	.	few	CASSYSTEKLPPREKLFF	TGTGCCAGCAGTTACTCGACGGAAAAACTGCCACCTAGGGAAAAACTGTTTTTT
TRBV7-6	TRBJ1-1	.	.	CASSPEGTEAFF	TGTGCCAGCAGCCCCGAAGGCACTGAAGCTTTCTTT
TRBV28	TRBJ2-5	TRBD1	few	CASTVGQTGSQYF	TGTGCCAGCACCGTAGGACAGACAGGGTCCCAGTACTTC